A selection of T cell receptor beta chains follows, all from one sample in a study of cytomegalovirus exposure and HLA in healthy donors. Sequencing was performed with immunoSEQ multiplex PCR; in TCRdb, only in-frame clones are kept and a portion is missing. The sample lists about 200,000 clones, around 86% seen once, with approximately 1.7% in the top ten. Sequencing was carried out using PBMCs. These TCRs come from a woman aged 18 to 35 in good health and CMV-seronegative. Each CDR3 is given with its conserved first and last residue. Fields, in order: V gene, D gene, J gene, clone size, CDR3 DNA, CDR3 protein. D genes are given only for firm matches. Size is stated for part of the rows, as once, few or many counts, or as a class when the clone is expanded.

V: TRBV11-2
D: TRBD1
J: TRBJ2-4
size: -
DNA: TGTGCCAGCAGCCCGGGTTTTTGGGGACAGGGGATAAACATTCAGTACTTC
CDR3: CASSPGFWGQGINIQYF

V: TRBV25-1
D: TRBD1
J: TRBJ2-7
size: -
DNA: TGTGCCAGCAGTCTACAACAGGGGCCCCTTAGGTACGAGCAGTACTTC
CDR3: CASSLQQGPLRYEQYF

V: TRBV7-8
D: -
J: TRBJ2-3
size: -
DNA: TGTGCCAGCAGCTCCGGGACTGCCGCAGATACGCAGTATTTT
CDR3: CASSSGTAADTQYF

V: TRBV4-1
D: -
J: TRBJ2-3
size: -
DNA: TGCGCCAGCAGCCAAGGGGGGGTTAGCACAGATACGCAGTATTTT
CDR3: CASSQGGVSTDTQYF

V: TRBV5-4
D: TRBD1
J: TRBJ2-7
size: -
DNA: TGTGCCAGCAGCTTGGCCCCGGCAGGGGGCTACGAGCAGTACTTC
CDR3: CASSLAPAGGYEQYF

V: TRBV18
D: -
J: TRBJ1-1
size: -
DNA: TGTGCCAGCTCACCCCGGGTTAACACTGAAGCTTTCTTT
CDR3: CASSPRVNTEAFF

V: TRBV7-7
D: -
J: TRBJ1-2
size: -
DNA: TGTGCTAGCAGCTTAACGGGGTCCGGCTATGGCTACACCTTC
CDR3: CASSLTGSGYGYTF

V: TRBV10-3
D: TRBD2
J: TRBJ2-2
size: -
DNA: TGTGCCTCGACGGGAGGGGCGAACACCGGGGAGCTGTTTTTT
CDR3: CASTGGANTGELFF

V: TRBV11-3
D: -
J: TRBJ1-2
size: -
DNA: TGTGCCAGCAGCGAGGCACACCGCTACGACTATGGCTACACCTTC
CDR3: CASSEAHRYDYGYTF

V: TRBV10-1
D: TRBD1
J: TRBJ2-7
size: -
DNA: TGCGCCAGCAGTGAGGGGACAGGAACGTACGAGCAGTACTTC
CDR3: CASSEGTGTYEQYF

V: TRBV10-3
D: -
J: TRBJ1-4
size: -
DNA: TGTGCCATCAGTGAGTCTTACCGACCAGGGGAAAAACTGTTTTTT
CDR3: CAISESYRPGEKLFF

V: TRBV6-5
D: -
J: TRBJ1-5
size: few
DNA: TGTGCCAGCAGTCACGGCAGGGGCCAAAATCAGCCCCAGCATTTT
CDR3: CASSHGRGQNQPQHF

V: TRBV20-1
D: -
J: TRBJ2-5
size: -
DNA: TGCAGTGTTCCGGGAGAGGTGACCCAGTACTTC
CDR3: CSVPGEVTQYF

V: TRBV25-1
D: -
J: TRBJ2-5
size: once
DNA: TGTGCCAGCAGTGAAGGAATACAGGCCCTCCCGGAGACCCAGTACTTC
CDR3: CASSEGIQALPETQYF

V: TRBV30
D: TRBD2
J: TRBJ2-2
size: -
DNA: TGTGCCTGGAGGGGTAGCGGGAGCGACACCGGGGAGCTGTTTTTT
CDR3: CAWRGSGSDTGELFF

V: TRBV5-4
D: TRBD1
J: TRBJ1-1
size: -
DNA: TGTGCCAGCAGCTCGGGACAGGGATGGACTGAAGCTTTCTTT
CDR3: CASSSGQGWTEAFF

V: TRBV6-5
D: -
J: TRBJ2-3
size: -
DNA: TGTGCCAGCAGAAGGGGGGGGGCGATGGGAGATACGCAGTATTTT
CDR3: CASRRGGAMGDTQYF

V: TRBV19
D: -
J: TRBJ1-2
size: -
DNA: TGTGCCAGTAGTAGTCAGGGCAACTATGGCTACACCTTC
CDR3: CASSSQGNYGYTF

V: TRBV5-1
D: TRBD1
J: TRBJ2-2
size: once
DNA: TGCGCCAGCACCCTCATCGGGACAGGGGTGGTCGGGGAGCTGTTTTTT
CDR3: CASTLIGTGVVGELFF

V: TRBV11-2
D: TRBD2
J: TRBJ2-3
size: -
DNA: TGTGCCAGCAGCCGGACTAGCGGGGAGACAGATACGCAGTATTTT
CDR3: CASSRTSGETDTQYF

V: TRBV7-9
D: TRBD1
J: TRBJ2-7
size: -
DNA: TGTGCCAGCAGCCCGGGACAGGGGGGAACCTACGAGCAGTACTTC
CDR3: CASSPGQGGTYEQYF

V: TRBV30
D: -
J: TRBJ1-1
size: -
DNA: TGTGCCTGGAGTATCGAGGCGCCTTGGGCTGAAGCTTTCTTT
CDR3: CAWSIEAPWAEAFF

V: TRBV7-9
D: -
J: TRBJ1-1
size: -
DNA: TGTGCCAGCAGCTTAATTAGCTTGAACACTGAAGCTTTCTTT
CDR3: CASSLISLNTEAFF

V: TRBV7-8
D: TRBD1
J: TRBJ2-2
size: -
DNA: TGTGCCAGCAGTCCCGGGACAGGGGGCTTGGGGACCGGGGAGCTGTTTTTT
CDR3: CASSPGTGGLGTGELFF

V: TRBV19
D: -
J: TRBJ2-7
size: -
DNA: TGTGCCAGTAGTATAGGAACTAACCTATTCTACGAGCAGTACTTC
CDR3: CASSIGTNLFYEQYF

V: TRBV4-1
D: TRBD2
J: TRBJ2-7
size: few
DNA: TGCGCCAGCAGTTTAGAGGGGACTAGCGGGGCCTACGAGCAGTACTTC
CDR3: CASSLEGTSGAYEQYF

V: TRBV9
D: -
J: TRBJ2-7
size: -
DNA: TGTGCCAGCAGCGTAGACGCTAAGAGCTCCTACGAGCAGTACTTC
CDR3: CASSVDAKSSYEQYF

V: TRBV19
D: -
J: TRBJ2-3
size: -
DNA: TGTGCCAGTAGAGCGGGCACCACAGATACGCAGTATTTT
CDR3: CASRAGTTDTQYF

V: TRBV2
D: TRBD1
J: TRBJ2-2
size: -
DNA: TGTGCCAGCACGGACAGGGGTACCGGGGAGCTGTTTTTT
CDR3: CASTDRGTGELFF

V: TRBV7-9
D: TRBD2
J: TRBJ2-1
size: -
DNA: TGTGCCAGCAGCTTATCCGGGACTAGAGGCGATGAGCAGTTCTTC
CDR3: CASSLSGTRGDEQFF

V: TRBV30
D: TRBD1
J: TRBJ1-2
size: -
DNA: TGTGCCTGGAGTAGGCAGGGGGCGGGTGGTGGCTACACCTTC
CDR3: CAWSRQGAGGGYTF

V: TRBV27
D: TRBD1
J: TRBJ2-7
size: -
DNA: TGTGCCAGCAGGGGGACAGGGTACCACGAGCAGTACTTC
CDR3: CASRGTGYHEQYF

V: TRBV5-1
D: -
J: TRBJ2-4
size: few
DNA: TGTGCCAGCAGCCCAGCCAGGGGGGTGGCCAAAAACATTCAGTACTTC
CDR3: CASSPARGVAKNIQYF

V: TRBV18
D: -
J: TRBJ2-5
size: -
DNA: TGTGCCAGCTCAGTCCCAGGGCTGGGGGAGACCCAGTACTTC
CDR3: CASSVPGLGETQYF

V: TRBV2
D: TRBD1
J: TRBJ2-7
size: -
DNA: TGTGCCAGCAGTGCCGGGACAGGGGTCCTCGAGCAGTACTTC
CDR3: CASSAGTGVLEQYF

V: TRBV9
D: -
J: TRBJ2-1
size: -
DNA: TGTGCCAGCAGCCCGGAGGGTTACAATGAGCAGTTCTTC
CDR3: CASSPEGYNEQFF

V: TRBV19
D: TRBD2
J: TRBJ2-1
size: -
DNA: TGTGCCAGTAGTATAGGCTGGGTAATAGCGGGACACTACAATGAGCAGTTCTTC
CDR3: CASSIGWVIAGHYNEQFF

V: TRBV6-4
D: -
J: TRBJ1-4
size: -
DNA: TGTGCCAGCAGTGCCTCGGGACTGCTTAATGAAAAACTGTTTTTT
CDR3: CASSASGLLNEKLFF

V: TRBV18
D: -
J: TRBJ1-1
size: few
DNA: TGTGCCAGCTCCTCGCGGTGGAACACTGAAGCTTTCTTT
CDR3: CASSSRWNTEAFF

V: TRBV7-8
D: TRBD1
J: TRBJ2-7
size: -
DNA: TGTGCCAGCAGCTTAGTACCCCGGACAGGTTACGAGCAGTACTTC
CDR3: CASSLVPRTGYEQYF